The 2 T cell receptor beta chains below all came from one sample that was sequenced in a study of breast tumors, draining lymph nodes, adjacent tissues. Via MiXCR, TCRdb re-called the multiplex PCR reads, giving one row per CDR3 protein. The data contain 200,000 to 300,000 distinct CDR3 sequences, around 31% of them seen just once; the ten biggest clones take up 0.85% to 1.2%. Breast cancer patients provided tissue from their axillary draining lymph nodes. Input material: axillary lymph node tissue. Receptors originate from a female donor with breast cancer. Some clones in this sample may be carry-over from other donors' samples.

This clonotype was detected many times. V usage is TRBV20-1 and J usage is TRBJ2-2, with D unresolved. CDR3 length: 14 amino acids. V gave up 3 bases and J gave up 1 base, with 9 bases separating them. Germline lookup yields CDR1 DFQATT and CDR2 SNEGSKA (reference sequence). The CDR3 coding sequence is TGCAGTGCTAGTACTGAAATGAACACCGGGGAGCTGTTTTTT. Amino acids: CSASTEMNTGELFF.

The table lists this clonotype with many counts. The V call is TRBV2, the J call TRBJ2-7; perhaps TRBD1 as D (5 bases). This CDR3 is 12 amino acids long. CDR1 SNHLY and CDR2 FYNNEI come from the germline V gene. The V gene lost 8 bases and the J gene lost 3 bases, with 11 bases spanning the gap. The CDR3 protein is CASQGVDYEQYF. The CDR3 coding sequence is TGTGCCAGCCAAGGGGTCGACTACGAGCAGTACTTC.